Listed here are 28 T cell receptor beta chains from one sample, sequenced in a study of CD8+CD57+ T cells in acquired aplastic anemia. Template material for TCR beta VDJ and CDR3 profiling consisted of genomic DNA. TCRdb reanalysed the reads using MiXCR and keeps one entry per CDR3 protein. This table holds roughly 40,000 distinct CDR3 sequences, about two thirds found once. The sequenced sample consisted of sorted CD4+, CD8+, or CD8+CD57+ T cells (not recorded which) from PBMCs. These TCRs come from a human donor in good health, serving as a control.

This clonotype is judged medium-sized. The chain carries TRBV7-3 and TRBJ1-6, with D possibly being TRBD1 (6 bases). V shed 2 bases and J shed 9 bases, with 14 bases lying between them. The germline gives CDR1 SGHTA, CDR2 FQGTGA. The CDR3 is made up of 15 amino acids. CDR3 sequence (DNA): TGTGCCAGCAGCTTATCTCCGGGGGGCCCTTCACCCCTCCACTTT. Its translation: CASSLSPGGPSPLHF. The whole variable domain, filled in from reference TRBV7-3 and TRBJ1-6, reads GAGVSQTPSNKVTEKGKYVELRCDPISGHTALYWYRQSLGQGPEFLIYFQGTGAADDSGLPNDRFFAVRPEGSVSTLKIQRTERGDSAVYLCASSLSPGGPSPLHFGNGTRLTVT.

This chain connects TRBV19 to TRBJ1-5; D may be TRBD1 (6 bases). CDR3 length equals 15 residues. The germline CDR1 and CDR2 sequences are LNHDA and SQIVND (reference sequence). V gave up 11 bases and J gave up 0 bases, with 17 bases separating them. DNA for the CDR3: TGTGCCTCAAAGGGGGGGACTACTAGCAATCAGCCCCAGCATTTT. The encoded protein is CASKGGTTSNQPQHF.

V gene TRBV19 combines with J gene TRBJ2-7; D ambiguous. The CDR3 loop spans 12 amino acids. Germline V CDR1 and CDR2: LNHDA, SQIVND (reference sequence). V lost 10 bases to trimming and J lost 3 bases, with 13 bases between them. The CDR3 loop reads CATEAPNYEQYF. CDR3 DNA: TGTGCCACTGAGGCCCCTAACTACGAGCAGTACTTC.

The sample holds a few counts of this clonotype. The chain's CDR3 is CAISPQGGETQYF. For the CDR3, the DNA is TGTGCCATCAGCCCCCAGGGCGGCGAGACCCAGTACTTC. The chain couples TRBV10-3 to TRBJ2-5; maybe TRBD1 (5 bases). Germline V CDR1 and CDR2: ENHRY, SYGVKD. The CDR3 extends over 13 amino acids. Between the trimmed V and J ends, which lost 6 bases and 5 bases, there was a span of 13 bases.

The chain couples TRBV7-2 to TRBJ1-5; the D gene is possibly TRBD1 (5 bases). The V gene lost 7 bases and the J gene lost 3 bases, with 13 bases spanning the gap. The germline gives CDR1 SGHTA, CDR2 FQGNSA. CDR3 size: 14 residues. CDR3 amino acids: CASKDTGDNQPQHF. The CDR3 coding sequence is TGTGCCAGCAAGGATACAGGCGACAATCAGCCCCAGCATTTT.

In nucleotides, the CDR3 is TGTGCCAGCAGCGTAGGTGCGTGGACAGATACGCAGTATTTT. Encoded protein: CASSVGAWTDTQYF. The J gene is TRBJ2-3, the V gene TRBV9; D call uncertain. CDR1 SGDLS and CDR2 YYNGEE come from the germline V gene. V gave up 0 bases and J gave up 3 bases, with 8 bases separating them. The CDR3 contains 14 residues.

Many counts were recorded for this clonotype. J is TRBJ2-3 and V is TRBV9; 14 bases agree with TRBD2. The CDR3 length is 20 residues. Trimming took 3 bases from V and 0 from J; bases not matched to a gene: 12. The germline V gene has CDR1 SGDLS and CDR2 YYNGEE. CDR3 amino acids: CASSGTGTSGGPTSTDTQYF. The CDR3 DNA follows: TGTGCCAGCAGCGGAACCGGGACTAGCGGGGGCCCGACTAGCACAGATACGCAGTATTTT.

This sequence joins TRBV10-2 and TRBJ2-1; 9 positions match TRBD2. With V trimmed by 7 bases and J by 2 bases, 6 bases remained unmatched. The CDR3 contains 15 residues. The germline V gene has CDR1 WSHSY and CDR2 SAAADI. This chain's CDR3 is CASIPSGGTYNEQFF. CDR3 nucleotide sequence: TGCGCCAGCATCCCAAGCGGGGGGACCTACAATGAGCAGTTCTTC.

This clonotype was seen just once. The chain employs TRBV6-4 and TRBJ2-3; D is unresolved. The V and J ends lost 2 bases and 5 bases respectively, with 8 bases between them. Germline assignment: CDR1 MRHNA and CDR2 SNTAGT. This CDR3 has 13 amino acids. The CDR3 bases are TGTGCCAGCAGTGACCGTGTGGAAGATACGCAGTATTTT. This encodes CASSDRVEDTQYF.

The chain has TRBV2 and TRBJ2-7; 7 positions match TRBD1. Germline V gene data show CDR1 as SNHLY and CDR2 as FYNNEI. After removal of 5 bases from V and 5 bases from J, the junction contained 9 bases not matched to a gene. The CDR3 contains 14 residues. For the CDR3, the DNA is TGTGCCAGCAGTCTCCGCCGGGACAGTAACGAGCAGTACTTC. It yields the protein CASSLRRDSNEQYF.

This clonotype came up many times. In DNA form, the CDR3 reads TGTGCCAGCAGCCCTACCGGACTAGCGGGGGGACCCACAGATACGCAGTATTTT. Amino acids: CASSPTGLAGGPTDTQYF. This chain uses TRBV7-2 with TRBJ2-3, with 14 bases aligning to TRBD2. After removal of 5 bases from V and 2 bases from J, the junction contained 9 bases not matched to a gene. Germline-derived CDR1 and CDR2 are SGHTA and FQGNSA. CDR3 length equals 18 residues.

The V and J genes are TRBV7-3 and TRBJ2-5; D assignment may be TRBD1 or TRBD2 (6 bases each). Trimming stripped 1 base from V and 5 bases from J, with 11 bases between. Germline CDR1 and CDR2: SGHTA and FQGTGA. This CDR3 is built from 14 residues. The CDR3 nucleotides are TGTGCCAGCAGCTTAAGTGGGGGGCAGGAGACCCAGTACTTC. Amino acids: CASSLSGGQETQYF.

This clonotype counts as medium-sized. The chain is built from TRBV7-3 and TRBJ2-7; 7 bases align to TRBD1. The CDR3 has 14 residues. V dropped 5 bases and J dropped 4; count of bases not matched to a gene: 8. Germline V lookup: CDR1 SGHTA, CDR2 FQGTGA. CDR3 in amino acids: CASSPRQGKYEQYF. CDR3 nucleotide sequence: TGTGCCAGCAGCCCCCGACAGGGAAAATACGAGCAGTACTTC. The entire variable domain, with the rest obtained from reference TRBV7-3 and TRBJ2-7, is as follows: GAGVSQTPSNKVTEKGKYVELRCDPISGHTALYWYRQSLGQGPEFLIYFQGTGAADDSGLPNDRFFAVRPEGSVSTLKIQRTERGDSAVYLCASSPRQGKYEQYFGPGTRLTVT.

The J gene is TRBJ1-1, the V gene TRBV10-2; possibly TRBD1 for D (5 bases). Germline CDR1 is WSHSY and CDR2 is SAAADI. This CDR3 is 14 amino acids long. The germline V and J ends were trimmed by 6 bases and 5 bases, with 16 bases remaining between them. CDR3 loop: CASSQRREGTEAFF. The CDR3 DNA follows: TGCGCCAGCAGCCAACGGAGGGAGGGGACTGAAGCTTTCTTT.

V gene TRBV5-1 combines with J gene TRBJ1-6; 7 nucleotides line up with TRBD1. The J segment lost 14 bases and the V segment lost 4 bases, leaving 6 bases of the junction unmatched. Germline assignment: CDR1 SGHRS and CDR2 YFSETQ. CDR3 length equals 12 residues. CDR3 in amino acids: CASSVNRGALHF. CDR3 nucleotide sequence: TGCGCCAGCAGCGTTAACAGGGGCGCCCTCCACTTT.

The chain has TRBV7-2 and TRBJ2-7; TRBD2 might be the D (7 bases). Germline assignment: CDR1 SGHTA and CDR2 FQGNSA. CDR3 length: 14 amino acids. With 1 base removed from V and 9 bases from J, the gap between germline ends came to 16 bases. CDR3 amino acids: CASSLVGGGQWQYF. The CDR3 DNA reads as TGTGCCAGCAGCTTAGTTGGCGGGGGCCAATGGCAGTACTTC.

This clonotype was seen repeatedly, ten times or more. The chain couples TRBV9 to TRBJ1-2; a possible D gene is TRBD1 (6 bases). Trimming removed 3 bases from V and 0 bases from J, with 18 bases in between. Per the germline V gene, CDR1 is SGDLS and CDR2 is YYNGEE. CDR3 size: 17 residues. The CDR3 here is CASSANRADQTNYGYTF. Written as DNA, the CDR3 is TGTGCCAGCAGCGCGAACAGGGCAGACCAGACTAACTATGGCTACACCTTC.

Relative to its sample, this clonotype is medium-sized (0.01 to 0.1%). The CDR3 reads CATSRDSTGTLHF. The CDR3 nucleotides read TGTGCCACCAGCAGAGACTCGACAGGGACCCTCCACTTT. The gene calls are TRBV15 and TRBJ1-6; 7 nucleotides agree with TRBD1. Germline loops: CDR1 LNHNV, CDR2 YYDKDF (reference sequence). V dropped 0 bases and J dropped 14; count of bases not matched to a gene: 4. This CDR3 is built from 13 residues.

The chain joins TRBV2 to TRBJ1-5; D ambiguous. With 2 bases removed from V and 5 bases from J, the gap between germline ends came to 10 bases. The germline CDR1 and CDR2 sequences are SNHLY and FYNNEI. This CDR3 has 14 residues. CDR3 protein: CASSERRTDQPQHF. The CDR3 DNA is TGTGCCAGCAGTGAACGGCGGACCGATCAGCCCCAGCATTTT.

V usage is TRBV29-1 and J usage is TRBJ2-5; no firm D call. The CDR3 runs to 12 residues. V was clipped by 4 bases and J by 2 bases, with 8 bases between them. Germline CDR1 reads SQVTM; CDR2 reads ANQGSEA. This CDR3 is CSVAVVQETQYF. Written as DNA, the CDR3 is TGCAGCGTTGCTGTAGTACAAGAGACCCAGTACTTC. The full variable domain, rest sourced from reference TRBV29-1 and TRBJ2-5, is SAVISQKPSRDICQRGTSLTIQCQVDSQVTMMFWYRQQPGQSLTLIATANQGSEATYESGFVIDKFPISRPNLTFSTLTVSNMSPEDSSIYLCSVAVVQETQYFGPGTRLLVL.

The chain employs TRBV27 and TRBJ1-5, with D unresolved. V was pared by 5 bases and J by 3 bases, with 14 bases between. The length of the CDR3 is 15 residues. Germline V CDR1 and CDR2: MNHEY, SMNVEV (reference sequence). CDR3 sequence: CASSRPAGSNQPQHF. The CDR3 region has the DNA TGTGCCAGCAGTCGGCCGGCGGGGTCCAATCAGCCCCAGCATTTT.

By sample share, this clonotype is medium-sized (0.01 to 0.1%). The genes are TRBV5-6 and TRBJ2-7; perhaps TRBD2 as D (5 bases). Trimming removed 5 bases at V and 2 bases at J, with 11 bases between. The CDR3 covers 13 residues. Germline V gene sequence: CDR1 SGHDT, CDR2 YYEEEE. Here the CDR3 DNA reads TGTGCCAGCAGGGACGGGGTTGCCTACGAGCAGTACTTC. It is translated as CASRDGVAYEQYF.

The rearrangement joins TRBV20-1 to TRBJ2-1, with 11 positions matching TRBD2. The CDR3 length is 15 residues. CDR1 DFQATT and CDR2 SNEGSKA come from the germline V gene (reference sequence). CDR3: CSAGGSLAGVYEQFF. CDR3 coding DNA: TGCAGCGCTGGTGGTTCACTAGCGGGGGTTTATGAGCAGTTCTTC.

This clonotype has a single count. Germline and junction disagree at one end, which may indicate a read error. This sequence joins TRBV19 and TRBJ2-7; 8 bases map to TRBD1. This CDR3 comprises 15 residues. The germline V gene encodes CDR1 LNHDA and CDR2 SQIVND (reference sequence). Written as DNA, the CDR3 is TGTGCCCGTAGTATTGGGACAGGAGGGGTCTACGAGCAGTACTTC. Encoded protein: CARSIGTGGVYEQYF.

CDR3 residues: CSARPRYGYTF. The CDR3 DNA follows: TGCAGTGCTAGACCAAGATATGGCTACACCTTC. The chain employs TRBV20-1 and TRBJ1-2; D is unresolved. Trimming removed 2 bases at V and 5 bases at J, with 6 bases between. Germline loops: CDR1 DFQATT, CDR2 SNEGSKA (reference sequence). The CDR3 spans 11 residues.

This clonotype was seen at least ten times. The chain links TRBV27 to TRBJ2-3, with 9 bases aligning to TRBD2. This CDR3 has 18 residues. Germline V CDR1 and CDR2: MNHEY, SMNVEV (reference sequence). V lost 4 bases to trimming and J lost 0 bases; unmatched junction nucleotides: 11. The CDR3 sequence: CASSSSSGESTSTDTQYF. As DNA, the CDR3 is TGTGCCAGCAGTTCTTCTAGCGGGGAGAGCACTAGCACAGATACGCAGTATTTT.

This clonotype appeared many times. The chain uses TRBV6-1 and TRBJ2-7, with D perhaps matching TRBD1 (7 bases). The ends were cut back, 7 bases at V and 3 bases at J, with 16 bases in the middle. The CDR3 covers 14 residues. Germline V gene data show CDR1 as MNHNS and CDR2 as SASEGT. CDR3 DNA: TGTGCCAGCAAGTTCACAGGGGAGGACTACGAGCAGTACTTC. This encodes CASKFTGEDYEQYF.

This clonotype was seen repeatedly, ten times or more. The chain employs TRBV6-1 and TRBJ2-2; D is possibly TRBD2 (7 bases). V was pared by 7 bases and J by 5 bases, with 11 bases between. This CDR3 contains 13 residues. Germline V gene sequence: CDR1 MNHNS, CDR2 SASEGT. DNA for the CDR3: TGTGCCAGCAACAAGGGGGGGACCGGGGAGCTGTTTTTT. Encoded protein: CASNKGGTGELFF.